This T cell receptor (beta chain) emerged from a study of graft-versus-host responses after intestinal transplantation. The CDR3 consists of 14 residues. The germline CDR1 and CDR2 sequences are SGHTA and FQGNSA. Trimming at V came to 4 bases and at J to 4 bases, leaving 6 bases not matched to a gene. Only in-frame clones appear in the TCRdb table, and some are missing; sequencing was by immunoSEQ multiplex PCR. The sample shows some 43,000 clones, approximately 94% of them seen only once. The sample was PBMCs, taken 335 days after intestinal transplant. This sequence joins TRBV7-2 and TRBJ2-7; the match to TRBD2 covers 8 bases. The clonotype comes from a human patient who received an intestinal transplant, so some T cells may come from the graft donor. This CDR3 reads CASSSGLGVYEQYF. The CDR3 bases are TGTGCCAGCAGCTCGGGACTAGGAGTTTACGAGCAGTACTTC.